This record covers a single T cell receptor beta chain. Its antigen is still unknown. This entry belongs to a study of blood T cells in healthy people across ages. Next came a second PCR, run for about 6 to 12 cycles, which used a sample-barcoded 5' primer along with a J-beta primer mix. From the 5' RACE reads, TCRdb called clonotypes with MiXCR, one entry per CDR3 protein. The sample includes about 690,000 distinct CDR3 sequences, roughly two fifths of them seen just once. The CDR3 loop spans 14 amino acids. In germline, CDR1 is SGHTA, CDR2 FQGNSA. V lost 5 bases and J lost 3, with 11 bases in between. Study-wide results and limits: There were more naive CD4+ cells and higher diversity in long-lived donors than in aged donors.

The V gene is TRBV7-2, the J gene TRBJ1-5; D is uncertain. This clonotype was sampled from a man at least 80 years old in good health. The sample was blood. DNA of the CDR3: TGTGCCAGCAGCCCCCTCGGGTTCAATCAGCCCCAGCATTTT. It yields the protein CASSPLGFNQPQHF.